This T cell receptor beta chain is from a study of blood T cell repertoires in COVID-19. Study background: From T cells, B-cell-depleted T cells, or PBMCs came the material, which was cDNA or gDNA.

The CDR3 runs to 15 residues. Germline V CDR1 and CDR2: SGHRS, YFSETQ. V was cut by 0 bases and J by 4 bases, with 13 bases left in between. Methods used by the authors: How many nucleated cells were present was estimated from reference gene primer amplification. TCRdb's copy holds only in-frame clones and misses some; the assay was immunoSEQ multiplex PCR. V, J and clone size are taken as reported in that table, and D and trimming were inferred from the DNA itself. The sample gives roughly 260,000 clones, about 80% of which show up once; around 3.3% is in the top ten. The study assigned cohorts using participant-reported clinical history. Within 2 weeks before study entry, exposed participants met a COVID-19 case. This clone was picked up many times.

The chain combines TRBV5-1 with TRBJ1-1; D gene unclear. The clonotype comes from a woman between 35 and 50 years old who had been exposed to COVID-19. The source material was PBMCs or T cells enriched from blood (not recorded which). CDR3 DNA: TGCGCCAGCAGCTTGGCCAACACCCCTAGCACTGAAGCTTTCTTT. Residues: CASSLANTPSTEAFF.